A single sample is the source of the 26 T cell receptor beta chains below, sequenced in a study of technical replicates of blood from a few donors. The assay was immunoSEQ multiplex PCR, and TCRdb's table has in-frame clones only and misses some. The table lists tens of thousands of clones, around 93% of them singletons, with 0.2% to 0.25% in the top ten. Sequenced sample: T cells isolated from PBMCs. The receptors derive from a human donor in good health.

This chain uses TRBV11-3 with TRBJ2-1; 14 bases fit TRBD2. CDR3 length: 16 amino acids. The germline CDR1 and CDR2 sequences are SGHNT and YENEEA. V was clipped by 4 bases and J by 7 bases; unmatched bases: 6. The CDR3 bases are TGTGCCAGCAGCTCGAGGACTAGCGGGGGGTTTAATGAGCAGTTCTTC. The encoded protein is CASSSRTSGGFNEQFF.

This rearrangement joins TRBV11-2 to TRBJ1-1; 8 nucleotides agree with TRBD1. The CDR3 is made up of 12 amino acids. The germline V gene has CDR1 SGHAT and CDR2 FQNNGV. V lost 1 base and J lost 12; bases outside the gene matches: 4. This CDR3 reads CASSLVTGETFF. The DNA for the CDR3 is TGTGCCAGCAGCTTAGTGACAGGGGAAACTTTCTTT.

This clone has more than one count but fewer than ten. The CDR3 reads CSVEEVRGTEAFF. Written as DNA, the CDR3 is TGCAGCGTTGAAGAGGTCAGGGGCACTGAAGCTTTCTTT. The chain is built from TRBV29-1 and TRBJ1-1, with a possible D match to TRBD1 (6 bases). Germline-derived CDR1 and CDR2 are SQVTM and ANQGSEA. This CDR3 region has 13 residues. V was cut by 0 bases and J by 4 bases, with 9 bases left in between.

The genes are TRBV7-9 and TRBJ2-7, with D unclear. Looked up from germline, CDR1 is SEHNR and CDR2 is FQNEAQ (reference sequence). Trimming pared 4 bases from V and 6 bases from J, leaving 10 bases between. CDR3 length: 12 residues. CDR3 coding DNA: TGTGCCAGCAGCTCGCGACTGGGCGAGCAGTACTTC. Translation gives CASSSRLGEQYF.

This chain links TRBV29-1 with TRBJ2-4; D remains ambiguous. The CDR3 sequence is 12 residues long. Germline V gene sequence: CDR1 SQVTM, CDR2 ANQGSEA. The germline V and J ends were trimmed by 1 base and 8 bases, with 9 bases remaining between them. CDR3 protein: CSVEVQAYIQYF. CDR3 DNA: TGCAGCGTTGAAGTTCAAGCGTACATTCAGTACTTC.

The chain couples TRBV11-3 to TRBJ2-5; TRBD2 agrees at 7 bases. The trim removed 6 bases at V and 5 bases at J, leaving 15 bases unmatched. Germline CDR1 is SGHNT and CDR2 is YENEEA. The CDR3 runs 16 residues. The CDR3 DNA reads as TGTGCCAGCAGTCGAGAACAGCTGAGGGGAGGGGAGACCCAGTACTTC. This translates into CASSREQLRGGETQYF.

The chain recombines TRBV5-4 with TRBJ2-3, with 8 bases matching TRBD2. Germline CDR1 and CDR2: SGHNT and YYREEE (reference sequence). J gave up 8 bases and V 2 bases, and 7 bases lay outside the gene matches. The CDR3 totals 14 residues. This CDR3 reads CASSFSGGGFTQYF. The DNA for the CDR3 is TGTGCCAGCAGCTTCTCGGGAGGGGGTTTTACGCAGTATTTT.

This chain joins TRBV2 and TRBJ2-3, with 11 bases fitting TRBD2. With 8 bases clipped from V and 2 bases from J, the junction kept 9 bases outside the gene matches. The CDR3 contains 16 residues. The V gene's germline CDR1 is SNHLY and CDR2 FYNNEI. The DNA of the CDR3 is TGTGCCAGCGGGAGATCTAGCGGGGGGACCACAGATACGCAGTATTTT. Amino acid sequence: CASGRSSGGTTDTQYF.

The chain uses TRBV6-6 and TRBJ2-3, with TRBD2 as a possible D gene (5 bases). Germline-derived CDR1 and CDR2 are MNHNY and SVGAGI (reference sequence). V shed 2 bases and J shed 6 bases, with 12 bases lying between them. The CDR3 length is 14 residues. For the CDR3, the DNA is TGTGCCAGCAGTTACGGGAGACCTGGGGATACGCAGTATTTT. This gives the protein CASSYGRPGDTQYF.

The V and J genes are TRBV9 and TRBJ2-4; 9 bases line up with TRBD1. Per the germline V gene, CDR1 is SGDLS and CDR2 is YYNGEE. The J segment lost 2 bases and the V segment lost 2 bases, leaving 5 bases of the junction unmatched. This CDR3 is built from 16 residues. The CDR3 coding sequence is TGTGCCAGCAGCGTTGCCACAGGGGGCTCCAAAAACATTCAGTACTTC. It yields the protein CASSVATGGSKNIQYF. Full variable domain (outside the CDR3, taken from reference TRBV9 and TRBJ2-4): DSGVTQTPKHLITATGQRVTLRCSPRSGDLSVYWYQQSLDQGLQFLIQYYNGEERAKGNILERFSAQQFPDLHSELNLSSLELGDSALYFCASSVATGGSKNIQYFGAGTRLSVL.

The chain is built from TRBV10-3 and TRBJ2-5, with a tentative D call TRBD2 (6 bases). Germline V gives CDR1 ENHRY, CDR2 SYGVKD. Trimming removed 3 bases from V and 2 bases from J, with 10 bases in between. This CDR3 has 14 amino acids. CDR3 protein: CAISEGRGQETQYF. The CDR3 DNA follows: TGTGCCATCAGTGAAGGCCGGGGGCAAGAGACCCAGTACTTC.

As DNA, the CDR3 is TGTGCCAGCAGTTGGAACGGGGCTAACTATGGCTACACCTTC. This translates into CASSWNGANYGYTF. This chain links TRBV27 with TRBJ1-2; the D is unclear. This CDR3 comprises 14 residues. CDR1 is MNHEY and CDR2 is SMNVEV in the germline V gene (reference sequence). The V end lost 4 bases, the J end lost 0 bases, and 9 bases lay between the germline ends.

CDR3 protein: CATSRDRYSTDTQYF. CDR3 nucleotides: TGTGCCACCAGCAGAGATCGGTATAGCACAGATACGCAGTATTTT. The chain joins TRBV15 to TRBJ2-3; no firm D call. V was shortened by 0 bases and J by 0 bases, with 7 bases between the two germline ends. The CDR3 runs to 15 residues. Germline V gene data show CDR1 as LNHNV and CDR2 as YYDKDF (reference sequence). Together with reference TRBV15 and TRBJ2-3, the CDR3 gives the full variable domain: DAMVIQNPRYQVTQFGKPVTLSCSQTLNHNVMYWYQQKSSQAPKLLFHYYDKDFNNEADTPDNFQSRRPNTSFCFLDIRSPGLGDTAMYLCATSRDRYSTDTQYFGPGTRLTVL.

This chain connects TRBV6-5 to TRBJ2-7, with D possibly being TRBD1 (5 bases). This CDR3 comprises 16 residues. CDR1 is MNHEY, CDR2 SVGAGI, per germline. V was cut by 2 bases and J by 0 bases, with 14 bases left in between. This CDR3 is CASSYGQGGSSYEQYF. CDR3 in DNA: TGTGCCAGCAGTTACGGGCAGGGTGGTAGCTCCTACGAGCAGTACTTC.

The V call is TRBV4-1, the J call TRBJ1-5, with 8 bases aligning to TRBD1. The CDR3 loop spans 16 amino acids. Germline lookup yields CDR1 MGHRA and CDR2 YSYEKL. V trimming: 5 bases; J trimming: 1 base; junction bases outside the gene matches: 7. The chain's CDR3 is CASSEGQGRSNQPQHF. The CDR3 DNA reads TGCGCCAGCAGCGAAGGACAGGGTCGGAGCAATCAGCCCCAGCATTTT.

The chain couples TRBV28 to TRBJ1-2, with 7 bases identical to TRBD1. CDR3 size: 15 residues. Germline lookup yields CDR1 MDHEN and CDR2 SYDVKM. V shed 3 bases and J 4 bases; nucleotides not matched to a gene: 8. The CDR3 loop reads CASSLETGSSYGYTF. CDR3 bases: TGTGCCAGCAGTTTGGAGACAGGGAGCAGCTATGGCTACACCTTC.

The rearrangement links TRBV6-1 to TRBJ1-2; TRBD1 matches 8 bases. V was pared by 2 bases and J by 4 bases, with 6 bases of the junction left unmatched. Germline loops: CDR1 MNHNS, CDR2 SASEGT. This CDR3 contains 15 residues. The CDR3 DNA sequence: TGTGCCAGCAGTGAAATGTGGACAGGGACCTATGGCTACACCTTC. It codes for CASSEMWTGTYGYTF.

V gene TRBV6-1 combines with J gene TRBJ2-7; the match to TRBD1 covers 9 bases. J was trimmed by 2 bases and V by 6 bases; bases with no gene match: 8. Germline V CDR1 and CDR2: MNHNS, SASEGT. The CDR3 has 15 residues. This CDR3 is CASRGTGQGTYEQYF. CDR3 bases: TGTGCCAGCAGAGGAACTGGACAGGGGACCTACGAGCAGTACTTC.

The V gene is TRBV9, the J gene TRBJ2-7; 8 bases match TRBD2. CDR1 and CDR2 from the germline V gene are SGDLS and YYNGEE. With V trimmed by 3 bases and J by 5 bases, 10 bases remained unmatched. The CDR3 totals 15 residues. The CDR3 region has the DNA TGTGCCAGCAGCGCGGAGCGGGAGTACGTCGACGAGCAGTACTTC. It codes for CASSAEREYVDEQYF.

The chain is built from TRBV21-1 and TRBJ2-7; the table calls TRBD1, which could not be checked here. TRBV21-1 is an annotated pseudogene. This CDR3 has 13 amino acids. DNA for the CDR3: TGTGCCAGCAGCAAAAACAGCAGATACGAGCAGTACTTC. Translation gives CASSKNSRYEQYF.

A single count supports this clone. The chain couples TRBV6-1 to TRBJ1-1, with D possibly matching TRBD1 (5 bases). Germline V gene data show CDR1 as MNHNS and CDR2 as SASEGT. V was pared by 6 bases and J by 1 base, with 9 bases between. The CDR3 has 13 residues. The CDR3 loop reads CASRGDWNTEAFF. For the CDR3, the DNA is TGTGCCAGCAGGGGGGACTGGAACACTGAAGCTTTCTTT.

This chain joins TRBV6-5 and TRBJ1-5, with D perhaps matching TRBD1 (5 bases). Trimming stripped 6 bases from V and 1 base from J, with 13 bases between. In germline, CDR1 is MNHEY, CDR2 SVGAGI. The CDR3 extends over 15 amino acids. DNA for the CDR3: TGTGCCAGCAGGACATCCCAGGGAAGCAATCAGCCCCAGCATTTT. Translating it yields CASRTSQGSNQPQHF.

The gene calls are TRBV29-1 and TRBJ2-5; 9 positions agree with TRBD1. CDR1 is SQVTM and CDR2 is ANQGSEA in the germline V gene. J gave up 1 base and V 7 bases, and 10 bases lay outside the gene matches. The CDR3 length is 15 residues. This chain's CDR3 is CSGGTGSGFQETQYF. The CDR3, as DNA: TGCAGCGGGGGGACAGGGTCCGGGTTCCAAGAGACCCAGTACTTC.

J is TRBJ2-5 and V is TRBV11-1; D is possibly TRBD1 (5 bases). The germline V gene encodes CDR1 SGHAT and CDR2 FQDESV (reference sequence). Trimming stripped 6 bases from V and 3 bases from J, with 14 bases between. The CDR3 extends over 14 amino acids. CDR3 region: CASRKGLREETQYF. The CDR3 nucleotides are TGTGCCAGCAGAAAGGGGCTACGGGAAGAGACCCAGTACTTC.

This clone was observed once. The rearrangement joins TRBV6-5 to TRBJ2-7; no reliable D call. The CDR3 is 13 residues long. Germline V gives CDR1 MNHEY, CDR2 SVGAGI. With 6 bases removed from V and 4 bases from J, the gap between germline ends came to 13 bases. In nucleotides, the CDR3 is TGTGCCAGCAGCCCTCGCGATCTTTACGAGCAGTACTTC. Encoded protein: CASSPRDLYEQYF.

The rearrangement uses TRBV18 and TRBJ2-4; D unresolved. Germline V gives CDR1 KGHSH, CDR2 LQKENI. V was shortened by 4 bases and J by 2 bases, with 12 bases between the two germline ends. This CDR3 has 15 amino acids. This CDR3 reads CASSQSAATKNIQYF. CDR3 nucleotide sequence: TGTGCCAGCTCACAATCGGCGGCTACCAAAAACATTCAGTACTTC.